The next 19 T cell receptor beta chains were all read from a single sample in a study of CD8 T cells in ankylosing spondylitis (dated by TCRdb to the late 2010s). To prepare the library, 5' RACE was applied. Sequencing took place on an Illumina HiSeq 2500. TCRdb reprocessed the public reads (quality trimming at Q25 with fastp, clone calling with MiXCR) and kept in-frame beta chains. Rows matching on CDR3 protein sequence are summarized as one entry with the most common DNA and genes. The sample table lists over 200,000 distinct CDR3 sequences, about 17% of them with a count of one. The ten largest clones take up under 55% of the sample. These receptors' targets are unknown. Here is what the overall study found, with its caveats: A TCR beta motif made up of several highly homologous amino acid variants appeared to be characteristic of blood from ankylosing spondylitis patients.

Sample: blood, either unsorted or a sorted T cell fraction (not recorded which). The receptors here all came from a male donor with ankylosing spondylitis.

This clonotype appeared a few times. The chain uses TRBV21-1 and TRBJ2-1. TRBV21-1 is labeled a pseudogene. This CDR3 is built from 13 residues. The CDR3: CASSLHNDNEQFF. CDR3 DNA sequence: TGTGCCAGCAGCCTCCACAATGACAATGAGCAGTTCTTC.

V gene TRBV7-9 combines with J gene TRBJ2-2; a possible D gene is TRBD1 (5 bases). The CDR3 is 15 amino acids. Germline CDR1 and CDR2: SEHNR and FQNEAQ (reference sequence). V shed 5 bases and J shed 6 bases, with 16 bases lying between them. CDR3 region: CASSGQGFDAGELFF. As DNA, the CDR3 is TGTGCCAGCAGCGGGCAGGGCTTTGATGCCGGGGAGCTGTTTTTT.

This clonotype has only a few counts. The rearrangement links TRBV10-3 to TRBJ2-3, with a tentative D call TRBD2 (5 bases). V was clipped by 8 bases and J by 2 bases, with 14 bases between them. Germline V gene lookup returns CDR1 ENHRY and CDR2 SYGVKD. CDR3 size: 14 residues. The CDR3 sequence: CAIGALASTDTQYF. As DNA, the CDR3 is TGTGCCATCGGTGCCCTAGCTTCCACAGATACGCAGTATTTT.

This clonotype was found many times. The V call is TRBV12-3 or TRBV12-4, the J call TRBJ2-2, with D perhaps being TRBD1 or TRBD2 (5 bases each). V was trimmed by 4 bases and J by 0 bases, leaving 15 bases between them. The CDR3 length is 17 residues. The CDR3 region is CASSSGTKISNTGELFF. The DNA of the CDR3 is TGTGCCAGCAGTTCGGGGACCAAAATCTCGAACACCGGGGAGCTGTTTTTT.

This clonotype was observed a handful of times. V usage is TRBV12-3 or TRBV12-4 and J usage is TRBJ1-2, with D possibly being TRBD1 (6 bases). The CDR3 runs 13 residues. The germline V and J ends were trimmed by 6 bases and 3 bases, with 11 bases remaining between them. DNA of the CDR3: TGTGCCAGCAGGGTCAACAGGGACTATGGCTACACCTTC. Its translation: CASRVNRDYGYTF.

This clonotype has a count of ten or more. The gene calls are TRBV12-3 or TRBV12-4 and TRBJ2-7; 8 bases are shared with TRBD1. The CDR3 spans 13 residues. Unmatched junction bases numbered 2, after V lost 4 bases and J lost 3 bases. The CDR3 loop reads CASSSGQGYEQYF. The CDR3 bases are TGTGCCAGCAGTTCAGGACAGGGCTACGAGCAGTACTTC.

This clonotype came up a few times. The chain couples TRBV27 to TRBJ2-1, with a weak D call TRBD1 (5 bases). This CDR3 comprises 15 residues. V dropped 4 bases and J dropped 7 bases, with 17 bases sitting between them. From germline, CDR1 is MNHEY and CDR2 SMNVEV (reference sequence). CDR3 in DNA: TGTGCCAGCAGTTACCGACAGAGCGTTTTGAATGAGCAGTTCTTC. Translation: CASSYRQSVLNEQFF.

This chain joins TRBV30 and TRBJ2-3; 7 nucleotides align to TRBD2. Trimming removed 7 bases from V and 4 bases from J; junction bases left unmatched: 5. This CDR3 contains 12 residues. Per the germline V gene, CDR1 is GTSNPN and CDR2 is SVGIG (reference sequence). In DNA form, the CDR3 reads TGTGCCTCAGCACTAGCGTCAGATACGCAGTATTTT. Protein product: CASALASDTQYF.

This clonotype came up a few times. The J gene is TRBJ2-1, the V gene TRBV5-1; 7 positions match TRBD2. The CDR3 length is 12 residues. V lost 4 bases and J lost 10; bases outside the gene matches: 5. Germline V CDR1 and CDR2: SGHRS, YFSETQ. The DNA of the CDR3 is TGCGCCAGCAGCGGGGGACTAACCGAGCAGTTCTTC. This gives the protein CASSGGLTEQFF.

Only a few counts were recorded for this clonotype. V gene TRBV5-1 combines with J gene TRBJ2-5; 7 nucleotides line up with TRBD1. Trimming took 1 base from V and 1 from J; bases not matched to a gene: 7. Germline V lookup: CDR1 SGHRS, CDR2 YFSETQ. This CDR3 has 16 residues. CDR3 nucleotides: TGCGCCAGCAGCTTGAGCCCAGGGGGAGCCCAAGAGACCCAGTACTTC. As protein: CASSLSPGGAQETQYF.

This clonotype has only a few counts. The chain links TRBV7-9 to TRBJ1-1, with a weak D call TRBD1 (5 bases). Germline V gene data show CDR1 as SEHNR and CDR2 as FQNEAQ (reference sequence). This CDR3 contains 14 residues. V dropped 4 bases and J dropped 1 base, with 10 bases sitting between them. CDR3 amino acids: CASSSDGGNTEAFF. CDR3 in DNA: TGTGCCAGCAGCTCGGACGGGGGGAACACTGAAGCTTTCTTT.

The genes are TRBV15 and TRBJ1-5, with TRBD1 matching over 8 bases. V lost 4 bases, J lost 4 bases, and 12 bases stayed unmatched. Germline CDR1 LNHNV, CDR2 YYDKDF (reference sequence). The CDR3 sequence is 17 residues long. The CDR3, as DNA: TGTGCCACCAGCATTGCACCTCCGGGACAGGTTAATCAGCCCCAGCATTTT. Its protein is CATSIAPPGQVNQPQHF.

Only a few counts were recorded for this clonotype. The rearrangement joins TRBV25-1 to TRBJ1-3; D not certain. Per the germline V gene, CDR1 is MGHDK and CDR2 is SYGVNS. V was cut by 11 bases and J by 2 bases, with 13 bases left in between. The CDR3 totals 13 residues. CDR3 bases: TGTGCCTCGTGGGAAGGGACTGGAAACACCATATATTTT. Translated: CASWEGTGNTIYF. Combining the CDR3 with reference TRBV25-1 and TRBJ1-3 gives the whole variable domain EADIYQTPRYLVIGTGKKITLECSQTMGHDKMYWYQQDPGMELHLIHYSYGVNSTEKGDLSSESTVSRIRTEHFPLTLESARPSHTSQYLCASWEGTGNTIYFGEGSWLTVV.

The chain is built from TRBV5-1 and TRBJ2-2; tentative D call: TRBD1 (6 bases). The CDR3 spans 15 residues. The V and J ends lost 1 base and 6 bases respectively, with 13 bases between them. The germline CDR1 and CDR2 sequences are SGHRS and YFSETQ. The CDR3 spells CASSLLPGDAGELFF. CDR3 coding DNA: TGCGCCAGCAGCTTGTTACCAGGGGATGCCGGGGAGCTGTTTTTT.

The rearrangement uses TRBV5-6 and TRBJ1-6; 8 nucleotides line up with TRBD1. With 2 bases clipped from V and 10 bases from J, the junction kept 5 bases outside the gene matches. Germline-derived CDR1 and CDR2 are SGHDT and YYEEEE. The CDR3 loop spans 14 amino acids. The CDR3 DNA reads TGTGCCAGCAGCTTCGGACAGGGCGGATCACCCCTCCACTTT. This codes for CASSFGQGGSPLHF. Full variable domain (outside the CDR3, taken from reference TRBV5-6 and TRBJ1-6): DAGVTQSPTHLIKTRGQQVTLRCSPKSGHDTVSWYQQALGQGPQFIFQYYEEEERQRGNFPDRFSGHQFPNYSSELNVNALLLGDSALYLCASSFGQGGSPLHFGNGTRLTVT.

This clonotype was observed a few times. V is TRBV3-1 and J is TRBJ2-7; TRBD2 matches 14 bases. The J segment lost 4 bases and the V segment lost 11 bases, leaving 13 bases of the junction unmatched. The CDR3 spans 16 residues. Germline-derived CDR1 and CDR2 are LGHDT and YNNKEL (reference sequence). The CDR3 DNA reads as TGTGCCTCCCGACAGGGACTAGCGGGAGCAAGATACGAGCAGTACTTC. Encoded protein: CASRQGLAGARYEQYF.

This sequence joins TRBV27 and TRBJ2-1; weak D call: TRBD2 (6 bases). The V gene's germline CDR1 is MNHEY and CDR2 SMNVEV (reference sequence). Trimming pared 6 bases from V and 6 bases from J, leaving 15 bases between. The CDR3 has 14 amino acids. Written as DNA, the CDR3 is TGTGCCAGCAGATTGCAGGCGGGGCTCAATGAGCAGTTCTTC. Protein: CASRLQAGLNEQFF.

This clonotype came up a few times. The chain employs TRBV7-3 and TRBJ2-1; D unclear. CDR3 length equals 14 residues. Germline V gene lookup returns CDR1 SGHTA and CDR2 FQGTGA. Trimming pared 5 bases from V and 8 bases from J, leaving 16 bases between. This CDR3 is CASSIKTPPDEQFF. The CDR3 coding sequence is TGTGCCAGCAGCATAAAGACCCCACCGGATGAGCAGTTCTTC.

The V and J genes are TRBV6-2 or TRBV6-3 and TRBJ2-7; TRBD2 aligns across 7 bases. The CDR3 runs to 15 residues. Germline-derived CDR1 and CDR2 are MNHEY and SVGEGT. Trimming cost V 2 bases and J 1 base; bases outside gene matches: 5. The CDR3 here is CASSYGGGPSYEQYF. CDR3 coding DNA: TGTGCCAGCAGTTACGGGGGAGGGCCTTCCTACGAGCAGTACTTC.